This T cell receptor beta chain was recovered during a study of T cell clonality in common variable immunodeficiency. V lost 5 bases to trimming and J lost 0 bases; unmatched junction nucleotides: 3. Germline assignment: CDR1 LNHDA and CDR2 SQIVND (reference sequence). CDR3 length: 15 amino acids. The sample holds a few counts of this clone. Its antigen is not known. The read gets to within 3 residues of the CDR3 end, and the germline J gene fills in the rest. The assay was immunoSEQ multiplex PCR, and TCRdb's table has in-frame clones only and misses some. The sample has 60,000 to 75,000 clones, none seen only once. Findings and caveats of the study: Compared with controls, CVID subjects had fewer shared TCRbeta clones.

Input material: peripheral blood mononuclear cells. The chain has TRBV19 and TRBJ1-4; 7 bases line up with TRBD1. The TCR originated in a person between 18 and 75 years old in good health. CDR3 loop: CASSEGTATNEKLFF. Partial CDR3 DNA: TGTGCCAGTAGTGAGGGGACAGCAACTAATGAAAAA.